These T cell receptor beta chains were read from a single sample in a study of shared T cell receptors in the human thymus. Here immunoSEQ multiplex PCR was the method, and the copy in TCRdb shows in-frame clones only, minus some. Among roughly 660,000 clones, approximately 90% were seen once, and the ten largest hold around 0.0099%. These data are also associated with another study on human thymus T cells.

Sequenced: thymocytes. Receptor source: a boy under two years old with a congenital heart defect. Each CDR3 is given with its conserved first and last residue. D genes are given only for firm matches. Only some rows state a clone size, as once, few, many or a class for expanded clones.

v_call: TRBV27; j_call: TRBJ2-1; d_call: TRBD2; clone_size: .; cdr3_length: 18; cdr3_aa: CASSFCAGGPSTYNEQFF; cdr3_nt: TGTGCCAGCAGTTTCTGTGCGGGAGGGCCGTCAACCTACAATGAGCAGTTCTTC
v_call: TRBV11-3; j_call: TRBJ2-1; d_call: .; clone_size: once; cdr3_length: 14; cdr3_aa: CASSRGLSYNEQFF; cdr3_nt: TGTGCCAGCAGCCGGGGACTTTCCTACAATGAGCAGTTCTTC
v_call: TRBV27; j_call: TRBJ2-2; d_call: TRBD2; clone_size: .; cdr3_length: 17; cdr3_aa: CASSSGTSGVNTGELFF; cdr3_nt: TGTGCCAGCAGTAGCGGGACTAGCGGAGTTAACACCGGGGAGCTGTTTTTT
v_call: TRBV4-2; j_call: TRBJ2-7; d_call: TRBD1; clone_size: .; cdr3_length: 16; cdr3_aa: CASSQDGTGPIYEQYF; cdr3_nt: TGTGCCAGCAGCCAAGACGGGACAGGGCCCATTTACGAGCAGTACTTC
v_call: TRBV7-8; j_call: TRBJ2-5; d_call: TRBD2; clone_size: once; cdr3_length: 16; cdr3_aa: CASSPGRSGRLETQYF; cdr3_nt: TGTGCCAGCAGCCCAGGTCGGAGCGGGAGGTTAGAGACCCAGTACTTC
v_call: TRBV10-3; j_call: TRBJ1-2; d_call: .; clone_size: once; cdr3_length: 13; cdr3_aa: CATGQSSNYGYTF; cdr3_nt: TGTGCCACCGGACAGTCTTCTAACTATGGCTACACCTTC
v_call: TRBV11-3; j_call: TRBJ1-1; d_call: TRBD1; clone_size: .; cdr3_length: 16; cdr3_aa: CASSPIGTGWGTEAFF; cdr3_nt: TGTGCCAGCAGCCCGATTGGGACAGGGTGGGGTACTGAAGCTTTCTTT
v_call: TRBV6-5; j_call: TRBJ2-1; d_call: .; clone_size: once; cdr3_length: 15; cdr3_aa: CASSPRGASYNEQFF; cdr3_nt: TGTGCCAGCAGTCCCCGGGGGGCATCCTACAATGAGCAGTTCTTC
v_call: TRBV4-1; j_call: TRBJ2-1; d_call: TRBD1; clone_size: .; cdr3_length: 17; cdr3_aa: CASSKVSGTGGCDEQFF; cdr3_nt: TGCGCCAGCAGCAAAGTCTCCGGGACAGGGGGGTGCGATGAGCAGTTCTTC
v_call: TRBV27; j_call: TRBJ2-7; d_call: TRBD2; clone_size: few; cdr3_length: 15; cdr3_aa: CASSPTRTSDYEQYF; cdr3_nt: TGTGCCAGCAGTCCAACTCGGACTAGCGACTACGAGCAGTACTTC
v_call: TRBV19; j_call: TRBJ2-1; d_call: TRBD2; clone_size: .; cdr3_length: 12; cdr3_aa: CASSMGGTEQFF; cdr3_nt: TGTGCCAGTAGTATGGGAGGGACTGAGCAGTTCTTC
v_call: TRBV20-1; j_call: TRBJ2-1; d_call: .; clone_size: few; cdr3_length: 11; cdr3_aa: CSARERHEQFF; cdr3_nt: TGCAGTGCTAGAGAGCGTCATGAGCAGTTCTTC
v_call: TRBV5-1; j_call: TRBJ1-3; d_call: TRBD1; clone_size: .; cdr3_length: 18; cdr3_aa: CASSYRERGGHSGNTIYF; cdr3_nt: TGCGCCAGCAGCTACCGAGAAAGAGGGGGCCACTCTGGAAACACCATATATTTT
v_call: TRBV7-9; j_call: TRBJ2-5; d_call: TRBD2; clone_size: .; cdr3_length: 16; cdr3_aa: CASSLLVAGLEETQYF; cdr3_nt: TGTGCCAGCAGCTTACTGGTAGCGGGCCTGGAGGAGACCCAGTACTTC
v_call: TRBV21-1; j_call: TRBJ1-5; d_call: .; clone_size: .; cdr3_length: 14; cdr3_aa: CAPPVDYSNQPQHF; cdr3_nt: TGTGCCCCCCCTGTGGACTATAGCAATCAGCCCCAGCATTTT
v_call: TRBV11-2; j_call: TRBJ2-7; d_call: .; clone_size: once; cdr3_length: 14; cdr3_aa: CASSQQGTTYEQYF; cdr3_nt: TGTGCCAGCAGCCAACAGGGTACGACCTACGAGCAGTACTTC
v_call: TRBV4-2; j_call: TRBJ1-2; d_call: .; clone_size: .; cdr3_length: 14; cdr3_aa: CASSQEGLQGGYTF; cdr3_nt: TGTGCCAGCAGCCAAGAAGGTTTGCAGGGGGGCTACACCTTC
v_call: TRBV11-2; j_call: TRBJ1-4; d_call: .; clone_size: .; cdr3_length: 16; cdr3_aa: CASSLRPIGKNEKLFF; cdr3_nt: TGTGCCAGCAGCTTACGGCCTATCGGGAAAAATGAAAAACTGTTTTTT
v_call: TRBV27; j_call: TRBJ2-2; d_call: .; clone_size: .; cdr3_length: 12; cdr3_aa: CASSPSTGELFF; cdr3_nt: TGTGCCAGCAGTCCCAGTACCGGGGAGCTGTTTTTT
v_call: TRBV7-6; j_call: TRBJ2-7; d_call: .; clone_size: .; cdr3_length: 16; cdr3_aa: CASSPDHPGLTYEQYF; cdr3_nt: TGTGCCAGCAGCCCCGATCACCCGGGACTTACCTACGAGCAGTACTTC
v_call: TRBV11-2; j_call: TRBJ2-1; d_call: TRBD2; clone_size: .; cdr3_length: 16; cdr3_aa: CASSDIVGGRYNEQFF; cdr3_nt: TGTGCCAGCAGCGACATAGTGGGGGGGAGGTACAATGAGCAGTTCTTC
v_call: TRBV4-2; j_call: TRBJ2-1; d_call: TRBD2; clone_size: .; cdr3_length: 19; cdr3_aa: CASSQEYQAGDGGGDEQFF; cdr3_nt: TGTGCCAGCAGCCAAGAGTATCAAGCGGGAGACGGGGGCGGGGATGAGCAGTTCTTC